This T cell receptor (beta chain) was retrieved from a study of early T cells in non-severe SARS-CoV-2 infection. Germline CDR1 is SQVTM and CDR2 is ANQGSEA. The ends were cut back, 8 bases at V and 0 bases at J, with 10 bases in the middle. The CDR3 length is 12 residues. This clonotype appeared many times. Each single cDNA molecule received a unique molecular identifier. TCRdb fed the 5' RACE reads into MiXCR, producing one record per CDR3 protein. The data show roughly 50,000 distinct CDR3 sequences, roughly 7.6% seen once. The V call is TRBV29-1, the J call TRBJ1-2; D is unclear. Here the sequenced sample was whole blood, taken at baseline. This clonotype was sampled from an adult who was a healthcare worker with PCR-confirmed SARS-CoV-2 infection or an uninfected control (not recorded which). The CDR3 DNA reads TGCAGCTCGTTAGAACCTAACTATGGCTACACCTTC. Protein sequence: CSSLEPNYGYTF.